The present TCR beta chain was sequenced within a study of shared clonotypes between healthy human individuals. Several immunoSEQ plates received, in even portions, the genomic DNA of each subset. Authors' data handling: Filtering differed since immunoSEQ provided only junctions, with no quality scores. Profiling relied on immunoSEQ multiplex PCR, and the TCRdb table lists in-frame clones only, not all of them. That table supplies the V and J calls and clone size; D and trimming were determined from the DNA. This sample carries about 1.1 million clones, approximately 77% of them seen once, and the ten largest clones take 0.7% to 0.95%. Trimming took 0 bases from V and 6 from J, leaving 8 bases between them. The CDR3 totals 13 residues. Germline V lookup: CDR1 SEHNR, CDR2 FQNEAQ (reference sequence).

This receptor was obtained from a man younger than 35 in good health. Some clones in this sample may be carry-over from other donors' samples. The V and J genes are TRBV7-9 and TRBJ1-2, with D maybe TRBD1 (5 bases). The sample consisted of memory CD4+ T cells from PBMCs. The subset here: CD45RA-negative fraction. CDR3 bases: TGTGCCAGCAGCTTAGCGGCAGGGAATGGCTACACCTTC. Translating gives CASSLAAGNGYTF.